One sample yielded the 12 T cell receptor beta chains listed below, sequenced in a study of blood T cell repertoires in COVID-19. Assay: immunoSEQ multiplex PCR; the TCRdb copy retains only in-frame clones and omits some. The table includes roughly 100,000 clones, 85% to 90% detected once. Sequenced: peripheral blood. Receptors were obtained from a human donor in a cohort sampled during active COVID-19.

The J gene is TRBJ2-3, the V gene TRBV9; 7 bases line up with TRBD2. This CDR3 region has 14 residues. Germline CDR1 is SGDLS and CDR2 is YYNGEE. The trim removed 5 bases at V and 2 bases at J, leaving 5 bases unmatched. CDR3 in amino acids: CASRGEGTTDTQYF. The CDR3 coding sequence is TGTGCCAGCAGGGGGGAGGGCACCACAGATACGCAGTATTTT.

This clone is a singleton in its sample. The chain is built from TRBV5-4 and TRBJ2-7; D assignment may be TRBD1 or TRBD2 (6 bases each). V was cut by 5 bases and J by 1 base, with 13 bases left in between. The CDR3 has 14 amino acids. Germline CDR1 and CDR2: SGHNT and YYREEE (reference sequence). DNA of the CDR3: TGTGCCAGCAGATTGACAGGAGGGTCCTACGAGCAGTACTTC. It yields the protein CASRLTGGSYEQYF.

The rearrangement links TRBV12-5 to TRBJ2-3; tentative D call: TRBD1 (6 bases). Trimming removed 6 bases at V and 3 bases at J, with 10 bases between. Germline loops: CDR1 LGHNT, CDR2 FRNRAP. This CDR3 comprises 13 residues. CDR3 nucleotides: TGTGCTAGTGGAAAAGACAGGACAGATACGCAGTATTTT. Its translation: CASGKDRTDTQYF.

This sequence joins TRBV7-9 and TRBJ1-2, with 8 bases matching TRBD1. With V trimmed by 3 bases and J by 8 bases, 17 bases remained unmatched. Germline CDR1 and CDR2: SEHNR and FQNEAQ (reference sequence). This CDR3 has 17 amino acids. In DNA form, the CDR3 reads TGTGCCAGCAGCTTGACTAGGACGGACAGGGTGGCTCGCGGCTACACCTTC. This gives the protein CASSLTRTDRVARGYTF.

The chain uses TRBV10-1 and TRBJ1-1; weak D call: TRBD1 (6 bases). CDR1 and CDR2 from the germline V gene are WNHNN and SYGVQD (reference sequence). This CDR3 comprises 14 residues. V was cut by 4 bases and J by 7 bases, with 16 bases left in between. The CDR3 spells CASSASGTTNEAFF. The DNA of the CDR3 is TGCGCCAGCAGTGCTTCCGGGACAACCAATGAAGCTTTCTTT.

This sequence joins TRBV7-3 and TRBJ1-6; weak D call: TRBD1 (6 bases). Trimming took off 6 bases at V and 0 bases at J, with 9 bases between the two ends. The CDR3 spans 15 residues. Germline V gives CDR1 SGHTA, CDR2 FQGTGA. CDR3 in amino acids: CASSPGDSYNSPLHF. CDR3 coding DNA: TGTGCCAGCAGTCCAGGGGACTCCTATAATTCACCCCTCCACTTT.

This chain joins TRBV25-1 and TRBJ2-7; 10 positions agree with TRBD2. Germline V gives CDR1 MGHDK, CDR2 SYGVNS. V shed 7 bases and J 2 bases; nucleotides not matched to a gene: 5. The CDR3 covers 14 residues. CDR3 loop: CASTTSGFTYEQYF. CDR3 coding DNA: TGTGCCAGCACGACTAGCGGGTTCACCTACGAGCAGTACTTC.

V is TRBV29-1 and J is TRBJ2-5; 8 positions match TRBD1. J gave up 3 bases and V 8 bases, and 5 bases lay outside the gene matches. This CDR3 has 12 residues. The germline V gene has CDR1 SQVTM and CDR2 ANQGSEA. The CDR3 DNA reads TGCAGCCACCGACAGGGGAAAGAGACCCAGTACTTC. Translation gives CSHRQGKETQYF. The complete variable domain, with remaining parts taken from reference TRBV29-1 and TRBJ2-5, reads SAVISQKPSRDICQRGTSLTIQCQVDSQVTMMFWYRQQPGQSLTLIATANQGSEATYESGFVIDKFPISRPNLTFSTLTVSNMSPEDSSIYLCSHRQGKETQYFGPGTRLLVL.

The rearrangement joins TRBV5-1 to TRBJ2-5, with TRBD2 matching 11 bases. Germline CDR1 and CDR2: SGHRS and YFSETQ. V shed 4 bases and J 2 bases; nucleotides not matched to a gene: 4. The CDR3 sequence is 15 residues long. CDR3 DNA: TGCGCCAGCAGCGTGACTAGCGGGGTACAAGAGACCCAGTACTTC. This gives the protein CASSVTSGVQETQYF.

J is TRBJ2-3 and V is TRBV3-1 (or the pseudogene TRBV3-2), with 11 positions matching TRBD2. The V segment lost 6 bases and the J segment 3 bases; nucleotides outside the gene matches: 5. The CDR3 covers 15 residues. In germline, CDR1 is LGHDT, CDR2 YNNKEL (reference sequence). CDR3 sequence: CASRVSGGATDTQYF. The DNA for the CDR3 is TGTGCCAGCAGGGTTAGCGGGGGGGCTACAGATACGCAGTATTTT.

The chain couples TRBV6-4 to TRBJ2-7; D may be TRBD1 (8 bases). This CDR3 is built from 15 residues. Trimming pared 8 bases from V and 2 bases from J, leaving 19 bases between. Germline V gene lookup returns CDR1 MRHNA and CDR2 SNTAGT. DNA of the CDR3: TGTGCCAGCTCCGAGGGGGGGACAGGTCCCTACGAGCAGTACTTC. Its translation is CASSEGGTGPYEQYF.

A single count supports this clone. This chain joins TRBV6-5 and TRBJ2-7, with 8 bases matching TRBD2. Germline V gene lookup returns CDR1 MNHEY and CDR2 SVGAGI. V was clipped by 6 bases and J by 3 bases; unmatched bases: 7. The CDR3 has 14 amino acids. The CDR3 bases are TGTGCCAGCAGCTCGGGAGGGAACTACTACGAGCAGTACTTC. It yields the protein CASSSGGNYYEQYF.